This TCR beta chain comes out of a study of control samples from healthy donors and cancer patients (dated by TCRdb to about 2020). This clone was recorded only once. Its antigen target is currently unknown. No base-level quality is on record; no much larger clone is a single base apart. Libraries were made using the immunoSEQ multiplex PCR assay. Here the immuneACCESS table is served through TCRdb, limited to in-frame sequences with V and J called. Missing clones are a known gap in these copies; in checked studies unresolved V genes cover under half, and the rest lacks a known reason. This sample comprises roughly 88,000 clones, just over 90% of them detected only once. The ten largest clones add up to roughly 0.9% of the sample. Including the terminal cysteine and phenylalanine, the CDR3 comprises 14 residues. The retained sequence is limited to the CDR3, 42 bases, with the frame set at the first base. Based on the germline V gene, the CDR1 and CDR2 sequences are WSHSY and SAAADI. A distance of 13 bases separates the germline ends of V and J, which lose 4 bases and 4 bases respectively.

The clonotype comes from a woman under 40 in good health. The chain employs TRBV10-2 and TRBJ1-1; the D gene is perhaps TRBD1, on 5 matching bases. What was sequenced was blood. The sequenced DNA: TGCGCCAGCAGTGGGGGGAGGTCGGGCACTGAAGCTTTCTTT. It encodes CASSGGRSGTEAFF.